This T cell receptor beta chain comes out of a study of T cells expressing NK-cell markers. Study summary: According to the study, TCR beta repertoires originated from sorted CD3+CD56+NKG2C+, CD3+CD56+NKG2C- and CD3+CD56-NKG2C+ T cells. HCMV seropositivity marked seven of the eight sequenced donors; one was seronegative. Findings and limits, study-wide: In about six donors, dominant NKG2C+ clonotypes were roughly 1.0-8% of CD8+ T cells. Among several donors, these clonotypes also ranked first in the CD3+CD56-NKG2C+ fraction.

TCRdb reprocessed the 5' RACE reads and reports one entry per CDR3 protein, with no DNA. The sample's table shows 350,000 to 400,000 distinct CDR3 sequences. The CDR3 has 16 residues. Germline V gene sequence: CDR1 DFQATT, CDR2 SNEGSKA (reference sequence). As for this clonotype: What it binds is unknown.

This TCR was sampled from a woman in her forties or fifties in good health. The chain has TRBV20-1 and TRBJ1-2; the D call from TCRdb, TRBD1, cannot be confirmed without DNA. The sequenced material came from blood T cells: a sorted CD56 or NKG2C T cell subset, CD4+ or CD8+ T cells, or bulk PBMC T cells (not recorded which). CDR3 sequence reads: CSAGRQGTIYRDGYTF.